What follows are 5 T cell receptor beta chains derived from one specimen sequenced in a study of shared clonotypes between healthy human individuals. Using immunoSEQ multiplex PCR, the repertoire was profiled, and TCRdb retains in-frame clones only, with some absent. Of around 2,000,000 clones listed, approximately 94% were seen once; the top ten hold 0.9% to 1.5%. Positive CCR7 selection of CD45RO-negative cells yielded the naive CD8 cells, and terminally differentiated effector memory CD45RA+ cells were excluded. Sequencing input: naive CD8+ T cells sorted from blood. The receptor set was obtained from a man aged 18-30 years in good health.

The chain links TRBV15 to TRBJ1-2; 7 nucleotides line up with TRBD1. Trimming removed 1 base from V and 5 bases from J; junction bases left unmatched: 7. The V gene's germline CDR1 is LNHNV and CDR2 YYDKDF (reference sequence). This CDR3 comprises 15 residues. The CDR3 region is CATSRVRTGEYGYTF. DNA of the CDR3: TGTGCCACCAGCAGAGTTCGAACAGGGGAGTATGGCTACACCTTC.

V usage is TRBV10-2 and J usage is TRBJ2-7; TRBD1 agrees at 8 bases. This CDR3 contains 12 residues. Trimming cost V 7 bases and J 4 bases; bases outside gene matches: 3. CDR1 is WSHSY, CDR2 SAAADI, per germline. CDR3 amino acids: CASMDRAYEQYF. As DNA, the CDR3 is TGCGCCAGCATGGACAGGGCGTACGAGCAGTACTTC.

As to this clone: Other DNA sequences within the sample encode an identical CDR3. This chain joins TRBV20-1 and TRBJ1-1; TRBD1 might be the D (5 bases). In germline, CDR1 is DFQATT, CDR2 SNEGSKA (reference sequence). CDR3 length: 11 residues. Trimming took off 0 bases at V and 8 bases at J, with 7 bases between the two ends. CDR3 DNA: TGCAGTGCTAGAGAAGGGGCGGAAGCTTTCTTT. It yields the protein CSAREGAEAFF.

DNA for the CDR3: TGTGCCAGCAGCCTCGAGGCGGGATATGGCTACACCTTC. Translation gives CASSLEAGYGYTF. The V and J genes are TRBV9 and TRBJ1-2; D uncertain. The germline V gene has CDR1 SGDLS and CDR2 YYNGEE. This CDR3 has 13 residues. The V and J ends lost 4 bases and 5 bases respectively, with 12 bases between them.

V is TRBV5-1 and J is TRBJ2-7, with D hard to call. Trimming took off 0 bases at V and 3 bases at J, with 7 bases between the two ends. The CDR3 loop spans 13 amino acids. The germline V gene has CDR1 SGHRS and CDR2 YFSETQ. DNA of the CDR3: TGCGCCAGCAGCTTGGTTTACGGCTACGAGCAGTACTTC. It yields the protein CASSLVYGYEQYF.